This T cell receptor beta chain was captured by sequencing in a study of cytomegalovirus exposure and HLA in healthy donors. This clone was found a few times. The study ran its PCR with 60 Vbeta and 13 Jbeta primers. This table comes from immunoSEQ multiplex PCR, and its TCRdb copy is limited to in-frame clones, with some not included. The sample lists over 200,000 clones, approximately 70% seen once, with less than 3% in the top ten. This CDR3 comprises 14 residues. V lost 0 bases and J lost 2, with 8 bases in between. The germline gives CDR1 MGHRA, CDR2 YSYEKL. The TCR comes from a man in his forties or fifties in good health and CMV-seropositive. The V and J genes are TRBV4-1 and TRBJ2-7; D remains ambiguous. The source material was PBMCs. The CDR3 spells CASSQDWLAYEQYF. DNA of the CDR3: TGCGCCAGCAGCCAAGATTGGCTAGCCTACGAGCAGTACTTC.